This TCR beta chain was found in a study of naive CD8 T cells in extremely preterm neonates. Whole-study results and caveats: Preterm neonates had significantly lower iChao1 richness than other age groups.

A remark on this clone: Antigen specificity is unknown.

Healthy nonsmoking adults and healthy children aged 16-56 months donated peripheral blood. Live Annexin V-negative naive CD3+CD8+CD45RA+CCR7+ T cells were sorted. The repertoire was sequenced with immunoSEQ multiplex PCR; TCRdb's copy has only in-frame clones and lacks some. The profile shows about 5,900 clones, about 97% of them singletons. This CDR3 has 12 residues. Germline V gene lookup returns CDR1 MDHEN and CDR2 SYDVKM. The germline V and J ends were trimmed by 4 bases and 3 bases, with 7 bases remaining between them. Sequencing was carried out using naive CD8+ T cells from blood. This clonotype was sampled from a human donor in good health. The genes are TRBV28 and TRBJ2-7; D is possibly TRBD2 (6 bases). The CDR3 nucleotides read TGTGCCAGCAGTTCCGGGAGCTACGAGCAGTACTTC. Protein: CASSSGSYEQYF.